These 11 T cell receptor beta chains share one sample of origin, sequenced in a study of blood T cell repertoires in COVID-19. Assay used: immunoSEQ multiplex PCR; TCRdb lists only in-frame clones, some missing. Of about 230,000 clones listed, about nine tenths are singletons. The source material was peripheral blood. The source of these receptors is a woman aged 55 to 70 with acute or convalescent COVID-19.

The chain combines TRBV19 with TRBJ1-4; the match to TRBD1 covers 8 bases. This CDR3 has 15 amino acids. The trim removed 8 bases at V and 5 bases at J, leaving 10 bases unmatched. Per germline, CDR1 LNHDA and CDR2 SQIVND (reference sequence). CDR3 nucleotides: TGTGCCAGTTGCCTTCCGGGACAGGAGAATGAAAAACTGTTTTTT. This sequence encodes CASCLPGQENEKLFF.

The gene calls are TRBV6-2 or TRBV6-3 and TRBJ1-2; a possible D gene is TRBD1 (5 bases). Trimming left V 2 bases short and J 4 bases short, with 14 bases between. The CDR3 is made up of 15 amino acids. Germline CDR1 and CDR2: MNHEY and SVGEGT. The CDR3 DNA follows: TGTGCCAGCAGTTACGATCGGGGGTCTAGCTATGGCTACACCTTC. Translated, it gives CASSYDRGSSYGYTF.

CDR3 bases: TGTGCCAGCAGTTACGGAGGGGGCCTCTCTGGAAACACCATATATTTT. It yields the protein CASSYGGGLSGNTIYF. The chain has TRBV6-2 or TRBV6-3 and TRBJ1-3; 7 bases match TRBD1. The CDR3 has 16 residues. The J segment lost 0 bases and the V segment lost 2 bases, leaving 4 bases of the junction unmatched. Germline-derived CDR1 and CDR2 are MNHEY and SVGEGT.

CDR3 residues: CASSITLAGGFAKNIQYF. The CDR3, as DNA: TGTGCCAGTAGTATAACCCTGGCAGGGGGTTTTGCCAAAAACATTCAGTACTTC. The chain uses TRBV19 and TRBJ2-4; 7 bases are shared with TRBD1. Trimming removed 2 bases from V and 1 base from J; junction bases left unmatched: 11. CDR1 is LNHDA and CDR2 is SQIVND in the germline V gene (reference sequence). The CDR3 is made up of 18 amino acids.

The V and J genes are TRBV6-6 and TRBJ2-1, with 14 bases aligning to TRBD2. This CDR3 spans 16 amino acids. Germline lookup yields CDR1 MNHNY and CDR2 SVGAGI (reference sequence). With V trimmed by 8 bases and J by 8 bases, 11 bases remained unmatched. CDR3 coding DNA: TGTGCCAGCGGAGGGACTAGCGGGGGCCCCCTTTATGAGCAGTTCTTC. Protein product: CASGGTSGGPLYEQFF.

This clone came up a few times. CDR3 nucleotides: TGTGCCAGCAGCCAGATAGGGGGACAGGGTGCCTATGGCTACACCTTC. Its protein is CASSQIGGQGAYGYTF. The chain recombines TRBV14 with TRBJ1-2, with TRBD1 identical over 9 bases. V shed 3 bases and J 4 bases; nucleotides not matched to a gene: 9. Germline lookup yields CDR1 SGHDN and CDR2 FVKESK. The CDR3 has 16 residues. Supplemented by reference TRBV14 and TRBJ1-2, the full variable domain reads EAGVTQFPSHSVIEKGQTVTLRCDPISGHDNLYWYRRVMGKEIKFLLHFVKESKQDESGMPNNRFLAERTGGTYSTLKVQPAELEDSGVYFCASSQIGGQGAYGYTFGSGTRLTVV.

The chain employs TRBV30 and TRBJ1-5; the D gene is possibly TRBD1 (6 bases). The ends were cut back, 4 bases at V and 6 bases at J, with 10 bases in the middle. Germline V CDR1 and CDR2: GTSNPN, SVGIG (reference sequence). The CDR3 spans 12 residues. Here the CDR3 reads CAWNLGGQPQHF. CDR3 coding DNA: TGTGCCTGGAACCTAGGGGGTCAGCCCCAGCATTTT.

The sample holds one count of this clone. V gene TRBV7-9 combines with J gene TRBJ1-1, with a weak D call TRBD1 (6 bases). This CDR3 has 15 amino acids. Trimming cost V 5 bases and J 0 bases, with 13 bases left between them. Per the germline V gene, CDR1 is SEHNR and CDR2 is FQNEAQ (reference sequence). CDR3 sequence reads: CASSPTDRLNTEAFF. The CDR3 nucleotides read TGTGCCAGCAGCCCGACTGACAGGCTGAACACTGAAGCTTTCTTT.

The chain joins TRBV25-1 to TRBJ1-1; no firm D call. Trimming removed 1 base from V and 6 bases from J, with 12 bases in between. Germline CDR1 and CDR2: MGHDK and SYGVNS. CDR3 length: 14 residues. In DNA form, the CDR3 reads TGTGCCAGCAGTGAATTTTCGAGGACTTCTGAAGCTTTCTTT. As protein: CASSEFSRTSEAFF.

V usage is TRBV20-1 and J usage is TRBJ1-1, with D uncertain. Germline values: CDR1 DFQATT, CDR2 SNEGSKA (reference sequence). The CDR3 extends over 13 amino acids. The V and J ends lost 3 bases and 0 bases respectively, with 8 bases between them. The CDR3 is CSASDVMNTEAFF. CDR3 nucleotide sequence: TGCAGTGCTAGTGACGTTATGAACACTGAAGCTTTCTTT.

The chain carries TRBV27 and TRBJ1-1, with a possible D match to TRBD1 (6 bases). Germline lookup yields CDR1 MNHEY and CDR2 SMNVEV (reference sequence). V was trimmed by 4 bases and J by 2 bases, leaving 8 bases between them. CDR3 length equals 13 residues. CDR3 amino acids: CASSWTANTEAFF. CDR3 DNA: TGTGCCAGCAGTTGGACAGCTAACACTGAAGCTTTCTTT.